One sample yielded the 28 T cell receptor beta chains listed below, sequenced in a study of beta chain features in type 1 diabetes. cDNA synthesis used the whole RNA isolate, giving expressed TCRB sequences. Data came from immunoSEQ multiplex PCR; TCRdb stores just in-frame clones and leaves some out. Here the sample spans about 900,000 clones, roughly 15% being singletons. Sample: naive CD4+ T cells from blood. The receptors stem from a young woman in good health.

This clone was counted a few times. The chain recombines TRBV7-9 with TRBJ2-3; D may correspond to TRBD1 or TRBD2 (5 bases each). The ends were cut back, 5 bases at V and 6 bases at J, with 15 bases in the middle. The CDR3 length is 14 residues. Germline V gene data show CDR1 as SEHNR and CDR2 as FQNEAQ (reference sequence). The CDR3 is CASSLGREGDTQYF. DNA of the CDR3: TGTGCCAGCAGCCTAGGCAGAGAGGGGGATACGCAGTATTTT.

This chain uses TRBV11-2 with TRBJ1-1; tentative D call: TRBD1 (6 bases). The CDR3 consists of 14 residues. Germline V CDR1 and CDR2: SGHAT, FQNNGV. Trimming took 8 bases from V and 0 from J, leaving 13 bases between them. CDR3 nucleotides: TGTGCCAGCGGATCACAGGGCCTGAACACTGAAGCTTTCTTT. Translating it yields CASGSQGLNTEAFF.

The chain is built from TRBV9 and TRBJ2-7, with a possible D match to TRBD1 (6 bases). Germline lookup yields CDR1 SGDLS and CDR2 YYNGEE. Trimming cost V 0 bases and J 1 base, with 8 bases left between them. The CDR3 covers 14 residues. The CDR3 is CASSVGGLSYEQYF. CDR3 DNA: TGTGCCAGCAGCGTAGGGGGGCTGTCCTACGAGCAGTACTTC.

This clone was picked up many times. CDR3 in DNA: TGTGCCATCAGTGAGTCAACGGACTCTGGGGCCAACGTCCTGACTTTC. This gives the protein CAISESTDSGANVLTF. This sequence joins TRBV10-3 and TRBJ2-6; D gene unclear. Germline assignment: CDR1 ENHRY and CDR2 SYGVKD. The CDR3 is 16 amino acids. Trimming removed 0 bases from V and 0 bases from J, with 6 bases in between.

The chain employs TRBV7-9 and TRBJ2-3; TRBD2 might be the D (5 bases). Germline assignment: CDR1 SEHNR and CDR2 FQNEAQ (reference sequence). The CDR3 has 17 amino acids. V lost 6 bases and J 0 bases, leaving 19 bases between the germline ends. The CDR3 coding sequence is TGTGCCAGCAGTTCACTATGGGCAAGCGGCAGCACAGATACGCAGTATTTT. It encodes CASSSLWASGSTDTQYF.

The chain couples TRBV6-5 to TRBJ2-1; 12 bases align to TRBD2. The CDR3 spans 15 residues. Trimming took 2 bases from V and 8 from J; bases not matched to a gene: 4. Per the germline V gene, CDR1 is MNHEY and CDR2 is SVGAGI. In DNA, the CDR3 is TGTGCCAGCAGTTACGCGGGGACTAGCGGGTATGAGCAGTTCTTC. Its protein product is CASSYAGTSGYEQFF.

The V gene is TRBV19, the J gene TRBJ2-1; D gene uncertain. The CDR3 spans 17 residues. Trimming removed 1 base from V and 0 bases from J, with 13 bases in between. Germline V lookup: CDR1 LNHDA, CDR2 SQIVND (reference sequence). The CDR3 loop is CASSIVNSADSYNEQFF. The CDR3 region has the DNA TGTGCCAGTAGTATAGTAAACAGTGCCGACTCCTACAATGAGCAGTTCTTC. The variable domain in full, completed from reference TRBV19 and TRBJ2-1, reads DGGITQSPKYLFRKEGQNVTLSCEQNLNHDAMYWYRQDPGQGLRLIYYSQIVNDFQKGDIAEGYSVSREKKESFPLTVTSAQKNPTAFYLCASSIVNSADSYNEQFFGPGTRLTVL.

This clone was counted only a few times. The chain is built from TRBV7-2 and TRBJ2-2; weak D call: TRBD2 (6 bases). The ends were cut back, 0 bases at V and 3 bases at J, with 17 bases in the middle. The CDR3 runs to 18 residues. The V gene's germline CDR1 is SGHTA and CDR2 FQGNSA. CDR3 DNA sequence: TGTGCCAGCAGCTTAGCGCTGACTAGTCTGACGGACACCGGGGAGCTGTTTTTT. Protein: CASSLALTSLTDTGELFF.

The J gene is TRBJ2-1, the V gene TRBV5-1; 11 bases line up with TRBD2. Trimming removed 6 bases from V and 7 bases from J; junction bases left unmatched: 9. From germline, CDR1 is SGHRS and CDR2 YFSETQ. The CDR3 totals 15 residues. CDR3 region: CASTPLAGVRNEQFF. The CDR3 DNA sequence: TGCGCCAGCACCCCACTAGCGGGAGTACGGAATGAGCAGTTCTTC.

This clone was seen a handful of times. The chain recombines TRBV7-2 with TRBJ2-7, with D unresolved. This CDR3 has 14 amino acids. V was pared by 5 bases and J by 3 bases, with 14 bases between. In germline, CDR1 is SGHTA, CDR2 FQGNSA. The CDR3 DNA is TGTGCCAGCAGCCCCGTCGGCGGCTTCTACGAGCAGTACTTC. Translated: CASSPVGGFYEQYF.

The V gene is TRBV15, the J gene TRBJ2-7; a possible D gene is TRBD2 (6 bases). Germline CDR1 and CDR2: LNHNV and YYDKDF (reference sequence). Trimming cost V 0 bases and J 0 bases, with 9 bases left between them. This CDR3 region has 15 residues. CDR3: CATSREATSSYEQYF. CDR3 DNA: TGTGCCACCAGCAGAGAAGCGACTAGCTCCTACGAGCAGTACTTC. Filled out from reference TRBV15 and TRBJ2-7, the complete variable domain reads DAMVIQNPRYQVTQFGKPVTLSCSQTLNHNVMYWYQQKSSQAPKLLFHYYDKDFNNEADTPDNFQSRRPNTSFCFLDIRSPGLGDTAMYLCATSREATSSYEQYFGPGTRLTVT.

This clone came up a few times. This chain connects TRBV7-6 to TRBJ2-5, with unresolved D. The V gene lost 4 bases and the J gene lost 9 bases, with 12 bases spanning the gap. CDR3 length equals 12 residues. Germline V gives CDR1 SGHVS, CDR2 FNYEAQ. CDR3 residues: CASSSHGGAQYF. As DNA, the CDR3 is TGTGCCAGCAGCTCCCATGGTGGGGCCCAGTACTTC.

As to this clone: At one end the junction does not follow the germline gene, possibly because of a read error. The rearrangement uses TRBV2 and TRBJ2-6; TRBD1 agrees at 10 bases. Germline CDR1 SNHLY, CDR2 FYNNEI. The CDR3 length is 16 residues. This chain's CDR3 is CASGETGGSGANVLTF. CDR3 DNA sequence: TGTGCCAGCGGTGAGACAGGGGGCTCCGGGGCCAACGTCCTGACTTTC.

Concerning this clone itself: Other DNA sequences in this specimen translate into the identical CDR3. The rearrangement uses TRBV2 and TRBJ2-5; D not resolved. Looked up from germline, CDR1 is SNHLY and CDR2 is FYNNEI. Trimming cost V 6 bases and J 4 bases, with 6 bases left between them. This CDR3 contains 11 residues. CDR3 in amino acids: CASSLGETQYF. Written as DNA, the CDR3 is TGTGCCAGCAGCCTCGGAGAGACCCAGTACTTC.

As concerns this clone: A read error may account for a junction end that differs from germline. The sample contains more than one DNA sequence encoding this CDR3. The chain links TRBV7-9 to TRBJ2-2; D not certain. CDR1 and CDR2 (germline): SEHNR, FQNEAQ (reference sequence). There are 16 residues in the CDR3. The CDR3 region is CASSFRLTLNTGELFF. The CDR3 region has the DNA TGTGCCAGCAGCTTCAGACTTACCCTGAACACCGGAGAGCTGTTTTTT.

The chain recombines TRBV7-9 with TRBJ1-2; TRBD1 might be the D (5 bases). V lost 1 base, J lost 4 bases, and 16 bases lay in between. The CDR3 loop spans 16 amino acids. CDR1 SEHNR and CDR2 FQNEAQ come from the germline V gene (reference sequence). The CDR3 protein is CASSLETGPVGYGYTF. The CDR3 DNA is TGTGCCAGCAGCTTAGAAACAGGCCCGGTGGGCTATGGCTACACCTTC.

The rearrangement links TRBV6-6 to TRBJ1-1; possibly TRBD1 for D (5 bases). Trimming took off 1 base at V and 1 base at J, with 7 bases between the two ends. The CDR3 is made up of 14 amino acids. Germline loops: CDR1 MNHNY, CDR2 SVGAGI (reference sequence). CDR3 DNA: TGTGCCAGCAGTTACTTGGGGGGGAACACTGAAGCTTTCTTT. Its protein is CASSYLGGNTEAFF.

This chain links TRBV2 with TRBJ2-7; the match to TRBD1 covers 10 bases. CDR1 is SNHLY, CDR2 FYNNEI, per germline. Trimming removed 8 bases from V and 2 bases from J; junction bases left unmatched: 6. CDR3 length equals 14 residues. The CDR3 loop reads CASWGGQGPYEQYF. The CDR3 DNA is TGTGCCAGCTGGGGGGGACAGGGGCCCTACGAGCAGTACTTC. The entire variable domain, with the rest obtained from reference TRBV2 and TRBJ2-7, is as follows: EPEVTQTPSHQVTQMGQEVILRCVPISNHLYFYWYRQILGQKVEFLVSFYNNEISEKSEIFDDQFSVERPDGSNFTLKIRSTKLEDSAMYFCASWGGQGPYEQYFGPGTRLTVT.

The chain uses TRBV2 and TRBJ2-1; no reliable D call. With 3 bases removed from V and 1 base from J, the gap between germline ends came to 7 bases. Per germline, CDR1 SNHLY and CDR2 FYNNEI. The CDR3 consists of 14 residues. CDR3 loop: CASSDQGSYNEQFF. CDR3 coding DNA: TGTGCCAGCAGTGACCAAGGGTCCTACAATGAGCAGTTCTTC.

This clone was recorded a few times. In nucleotides, the CDR3 is TGTGCCAGCAGTTTACTCCGGGAGCCTGGGTACGAGCAGTACTTC. It translates to CASSLLREPGYEQYF. This chain links TRBV28 with TRBJ2-7; the D gene is possibly TRBD2 (6 bases). This CDR3 is built from 15 residues. V was pared by 2 bases and J by 4 bases, with 15 bases between. Germline CDR1 MDHEN, CDR2 SYDVKM.

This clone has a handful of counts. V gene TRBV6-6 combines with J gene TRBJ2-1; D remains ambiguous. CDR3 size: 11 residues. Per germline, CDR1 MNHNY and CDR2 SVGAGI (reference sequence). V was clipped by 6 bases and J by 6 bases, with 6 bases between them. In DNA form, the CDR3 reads TGTGCCAGCAGCCCCGGCAATGAGCAGTTCTTC. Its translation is CASSPGNEQFF.

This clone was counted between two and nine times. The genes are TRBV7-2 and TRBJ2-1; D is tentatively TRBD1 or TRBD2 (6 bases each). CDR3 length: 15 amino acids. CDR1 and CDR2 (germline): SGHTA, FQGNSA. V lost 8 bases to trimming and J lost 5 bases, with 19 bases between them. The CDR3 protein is CASSQGGTHNNEQFF. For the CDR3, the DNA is TGTGCCAGCTCCCAAGGCGGGACACACAACAATGAGCAGTTCTTC.

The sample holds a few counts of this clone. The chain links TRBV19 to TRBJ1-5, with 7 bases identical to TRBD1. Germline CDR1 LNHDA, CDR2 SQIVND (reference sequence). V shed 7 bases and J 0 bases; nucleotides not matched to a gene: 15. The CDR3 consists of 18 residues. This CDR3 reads CASTAPGQSTGSNQPQHF. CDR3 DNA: TGTGCCAGTACCGCGCCGGGACAGAGTACAGGTAGCAATCAGCCCCAGCATTTT.

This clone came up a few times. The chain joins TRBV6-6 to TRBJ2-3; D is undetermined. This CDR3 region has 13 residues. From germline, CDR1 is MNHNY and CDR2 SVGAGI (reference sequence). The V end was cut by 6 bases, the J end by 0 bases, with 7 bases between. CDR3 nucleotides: TGTGCCAGCAGGTCCCCTAGCACAGATACGCAGTATTTT. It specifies CASRSPSTDTQYF.

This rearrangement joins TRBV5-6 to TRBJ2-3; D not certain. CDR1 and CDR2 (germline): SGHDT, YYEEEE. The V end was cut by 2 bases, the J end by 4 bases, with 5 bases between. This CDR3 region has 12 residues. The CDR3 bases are TGTGCCAGCAGCTTTAGTCCAGATACGCAGTATTTT. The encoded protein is CASSFSPDTQYF.

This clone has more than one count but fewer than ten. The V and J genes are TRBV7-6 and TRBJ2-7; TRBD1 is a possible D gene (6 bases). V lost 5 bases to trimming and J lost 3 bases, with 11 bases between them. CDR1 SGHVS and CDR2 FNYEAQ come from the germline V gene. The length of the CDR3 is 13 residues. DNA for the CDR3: TGTGCCAGCAGCCGAAACAGGGACTACGAGCAGTACTTC. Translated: CASSRNRDYEQYF. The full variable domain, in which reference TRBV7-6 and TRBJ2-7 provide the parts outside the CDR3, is GAGVSQSPRYKVTKRGQDVALRCDPISGHVSLYWYRQALGQGPEFLTYFNYEAQQDKSGLPNDRFSAERPEGSISTLTIQRTEQRDSAMYRCASSRNRDYEQYFGPGTRLTVT.

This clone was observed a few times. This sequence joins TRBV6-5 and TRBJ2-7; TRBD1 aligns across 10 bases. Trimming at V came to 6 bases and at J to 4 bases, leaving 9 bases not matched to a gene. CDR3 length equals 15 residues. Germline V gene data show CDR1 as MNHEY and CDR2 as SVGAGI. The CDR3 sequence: CASREGGQGRYEQYF. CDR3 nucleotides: TGTGCCAGCAGAGAGGGGGGACAGGGGAGGTACGAGCAGTACTTC.

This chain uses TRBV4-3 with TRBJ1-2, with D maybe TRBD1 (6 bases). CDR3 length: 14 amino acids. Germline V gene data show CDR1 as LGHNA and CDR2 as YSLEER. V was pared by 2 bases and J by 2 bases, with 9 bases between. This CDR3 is CASSQRTANYGYTF. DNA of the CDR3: TGCGCCAGCAGCCAACGGACAGCCAACTATGGCTACACCTTC.